This TCR beta chain was sequenced in a study of cytomegalovirus exposure and HLA in healthy donors (dated by TCRdb to 2016 to 2017). Background on the whole study: In an earlier analysis of roughly 590 of the donors, around 290 Gb of sequence data and 120 million or so unique TCR beta sequences from roughly 200 million T cells were reported. Among some 400 genotyped donors of the cohort, an average of roughly 230,000 unique TCR beta nucleotide sequences was sequenced per donor, of which about 19% were non-productive. Along with the roughly 700-subject first cohort, a separate validation cohort of around 120 different subjects was used. Of the roughly 410 genotyped donors, 65% to 90% were placed in the genetic ancestry cluster associated with self-reported Caucasian donors. A later analysis re-analyzed previously published TCR beta repertoires from 666 donors and added high-resolution HLA genotyping to study TCR occurrence patterns. The study combined high-throughput TCR immunosequencing, statistical association of individual TCRs with disease status, and machine learning to predict cytomegalovirus infection status. HLA typing covered class I and class II loci at four-digit resolution. Roughly 300 gigabases of sequencing data and approximately 85 million unique TCR sequences were included in an early release covering 550 to 650 HLA-typed donors. Five DR-DQ haplotypes were treated as single units for association and clustering because of strong linkage in the cohort. Alongside the repertoire data, information on donor age, sex, ethnicity and CMV serostatus was compiled. The study was designed to test whether signatures of past pathogen exposure could be identified by cataloging public T cell receptors. The study profiled the T cell repertoires of hundreds of subjects by immunosequencing and related them to cytomegalovirus serostatus. All discovery cohort repertoires had been generated using a single sequencing platform. An earlier analysis of 587 of the donors applied high-throughput TCR beta sequencing to assess whether each TCR beta V gene segment acted as functional or pseudogenic. In a later genetic analysis, genome-wide SNP genotypes for 398 of the 666 donors were used, and that subset was treated as a discovery cohort. The later analysis used no new phenotypic data to find candidate immune exposures, relying instead on TCR beta sequences and their occurrence across donors. Typing coverage differed by locus: A, B, C, DRB1 and DQB1 were typed in roughly 620-630 donors, DQA1 in roughly 510, DPA1 in nearly 610, and DPB1 in just under 480.

The library came from the immunoSEQ multiplex PCR assay. A mixture of 60 forward primers for TCR Vbeta segments and 13 reverse primers for TCR Jbeta segments was used in the multiplex PCR. The CDR3 region of rearranged TCR beta genes was amplified from genomic DNA by a multiplex PCR assay. Amplified TCR beta libraries were sequenced as 87-base-pair reads on the Illumina HiSeq System. Per the source publication's procedure: In a later analysis, 77 million or so unique TCR beta chains were counted across the 650 to 700 repertoires, and about 9.9 million of these chains were shared by at least two donors. Raw reads were error-corrected and collapsed into unique sequences by a nearest-neighbor algorithm in which closely related sequences were merged to remove PCR and sequencing errors. To assign V, D and J gene segments, CDR3 sequences were aligned to IMGT reference sequences. For a sequence to be retained, at least a six-nucleotide match to both a V gene segment and a J gene segment was required. Rearrangements were called productive when the CDR3 lacked stop codons and stayed in frame with V and J; all others were non-productive. Following IMGT convention, CDR3 was defined as the stretch from the second conserved V-encoded cysteine up to the conserved J-encoded phenylalanine. The earlier analysis of some 550 of the donors excluded any sequence lacking an unambiguous match to a single V gene segment. An earlier analysis of several hundred of the donors called V segments functional above 56.7% productive rearrangements and segregating when the between-donor standard deviation exceeded 5%. A statistical classification framework was developed to diagnose cytomegalovirus status using the catalog of TCR beta chain sequences. V and J gene assignment, in a later analysis, came from comparing TCR nucleotide sequences with IMGT/GENE-DB human TR gene sequences. Using the TCRdist pipeline, a later analysis assigned CDR3 sequences along with most-parsimonious VDJ recombination scenarios. In a later analysis, each TCR beta chain was defined by its CDR3 amino acid sequence together with its V-gene family, and reads lacking a unique V-gene family were excluded. To address suspected cross-contamination and a sequencing artifact, a later analysis removed a few hundred highly shared, low-generation-probability nucleotide sequences. In a later analysis, a clonal expansion index for each public chain was calculated from normalized within-repertoire ranks of inferred template counts. In a later analysis, generation probabilities were computed using a VDJ recombination model fitted to out-of-frame rearrangements, and the results were checked against IGoR. A later analysis scored TCR-TCR, TCR-HLA and TCR-CMV co-occurrence with hypergeometric tests, applying a repertoire-size bias correction to TCR pairs. False discovery rates were estimated in a later analysis by permuting HLA or CMV assignments 20 times. In a later analysis, co-occurring TCRs were grouped using DBSCAN, with TCRdist sequence similarity added in when clustering inside HLA-allele-positive subsets. Repertoires with fewer than 30,000 or more than 120,000 public chains were left out of co-occurrence clustering, as were about five repertoires with anomalous nucleotide sharing. Drawn from immuneACCESS, this table holds only the in-frame rearrangements with V and J called that TCRdb kept. Clones are partly lost; checked studies trace under half to an unresolved V gene and leave the rest unexplained. V, J and clone size are taken as reported in that table, and D and trimming were inferred from the DNA itself. In all, the sample holds 130,000 or so clones, and more than 75% of those were seen once. The top ten clones comprise around 8.1% of the sample.

Sequences LNHDA (CDR1) and SQIVND (CDR2) are obtained from the germline V gene (reference sequence). Its CDR3 holds 14 amino acids, cysteine through phenylalanine. The DNA shown is the 42-base CDR3, in frame from base 1. V is pruned by 5 bases and J by 4 bases, leaving 3 bases of the junction without a gene match. This clone appeared a single time. Its antigen remains unidentified. Per-nucleotide qualities are absent, and no much larger clonotype sits a single base away. The cohort comprised some 730 healthy bone marrow donors. At the time of sampling, all cohort members were nominally healthy, though unrecorded immune exposures were likely present. The donor tested CMV seropositive and was one of the 289 seropositive cohort members. A peripheral blood sample was collected from each donor, and TCR beta sequencing was performed on peripheral blood mononuclear cells. Genomic DNA was extracted from the blood cell samples with the Qiagen DNeasy Blood Extraction Kit.

Broad study findings and their caveats: According to a later analysis, parvovirus B19, influenza, CMV and Epstein-Barr virus appeared linked to several top co-occurrence clusters. The study listed over 150 TCR beta chains as associated with cytomegalovirus. An association between a missense DCLRE1C variant and V-gene and J-gene trimming of TCR beta chains was found in a later genetic analysis and replicated in an independent cohort. The 87-base-pair reads could not distinguish some IMGT-functional V segments, including TRBV6-2 and TRBV6-3, so those segments were excluded. The sequencing pipeline was judged likely to have produced a cluster of highly shared sequence variants as a technical artifact. Compared with the approximately 710-donor mean, donors in an Asian-associated ancestry cluster had fewer N-insertions in productive TCRs, according to a later genetic analysis. While some public TCRs were present in many individuals, most TCR sequences turned up only very rarely across donors. When HLA alleles, especially DR and DQ, strongly co-occurred, TCR associations were difficult to assign to individual alleles. According to a later analysis, most CMV-associated TCR beta chains appeared to be HLA-restricted, and the HLA associations seemed to be driven largely by CMV exposure. A further reported finding was that TCR beta sequences accurately predicted the HLA-A and HLA-B alleles for most subjects in the first cohort. Three of the identified cytomegalovirus-associated TCR beta chains were confirmed in vitro to be specific for cytomegalovirus antigens. In both the original and validation cohorts, the classifier was reported to diagnose cytomegalovirus status with high specificity and sensitivity. Roughly uniform sequencing depth across donors was assumed in presence/absence analyses, although this assumption may not hold. In a later analysis, 16,951 TCR beta sequences were associated with specific HLA alleles at a false discovery rate of 0.05. In this cohort, only TCR beta chains were sequenced, and detectable features were limited by the absence of alpha or paired-chain data. Because counts were too low, roughly 18 rarely observed V segments, including chromosome 9 orphons, were left out of the earlier analysis of a few hundred of the donors. The authors suggested that the approach could potentially be generalized to other disease states and immunological phenotypes. Because HLA typing was unavailable for some donors at each locus, only the typed subset was used in association tests. In an earlier analysis of fewer than 750 of the donors, most TCR beta V segments were observed in productive rearrangements about 87% or about 30% of the time, broadly matching IMGT annotations. Linkage disequilibrium might explain the correlated functional status among segregating V segments, but an unknown experimental factor could not be ruled out. According to a later analysis, TCR association rates differed among HLA loci, with DRB1 alleles showing the most associated TCRs and HLA-C alleles showing the fewest. In a later analysis, HLA-associated TCR beta chains were found to be more clonally expanded and to have lower generation probabilities than equally common non-associated chains. For the cohort, immune exposure information was limited to CMV serostatus.

The sample was PBMCs. The sequence was collected from a woman between 50 and 59 years old in good health and CMV-seropositive. The chain links TRBV19 with TRBJ2-1, and 9 junctional nucleotides match TRBD2. CDR3 loop: CASSFLAGYNEQFF. The sequenced DNA is TGTGCCAGTAGTTTCCTAGCGGGGTACAATGAGCAGTTCTTC.